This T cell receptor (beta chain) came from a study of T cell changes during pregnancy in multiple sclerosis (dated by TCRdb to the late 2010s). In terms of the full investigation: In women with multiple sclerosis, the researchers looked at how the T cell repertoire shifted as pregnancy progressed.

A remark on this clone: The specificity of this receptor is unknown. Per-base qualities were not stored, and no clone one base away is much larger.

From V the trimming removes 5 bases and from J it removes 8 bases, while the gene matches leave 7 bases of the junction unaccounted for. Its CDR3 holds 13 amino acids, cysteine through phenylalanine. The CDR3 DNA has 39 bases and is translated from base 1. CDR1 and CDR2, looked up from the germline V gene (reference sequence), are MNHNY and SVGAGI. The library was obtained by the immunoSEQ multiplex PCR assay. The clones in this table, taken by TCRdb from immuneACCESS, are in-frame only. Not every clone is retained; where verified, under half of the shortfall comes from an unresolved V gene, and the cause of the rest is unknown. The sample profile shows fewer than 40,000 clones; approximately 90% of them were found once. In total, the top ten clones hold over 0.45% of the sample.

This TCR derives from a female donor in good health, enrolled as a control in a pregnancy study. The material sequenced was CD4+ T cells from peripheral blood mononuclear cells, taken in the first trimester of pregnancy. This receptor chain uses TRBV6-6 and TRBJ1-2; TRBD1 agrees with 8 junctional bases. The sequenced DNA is TGTGCCAGCAGTACAGGGGGTACTAACGGCTACACCTTC. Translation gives CASSTGGTNGYTF.